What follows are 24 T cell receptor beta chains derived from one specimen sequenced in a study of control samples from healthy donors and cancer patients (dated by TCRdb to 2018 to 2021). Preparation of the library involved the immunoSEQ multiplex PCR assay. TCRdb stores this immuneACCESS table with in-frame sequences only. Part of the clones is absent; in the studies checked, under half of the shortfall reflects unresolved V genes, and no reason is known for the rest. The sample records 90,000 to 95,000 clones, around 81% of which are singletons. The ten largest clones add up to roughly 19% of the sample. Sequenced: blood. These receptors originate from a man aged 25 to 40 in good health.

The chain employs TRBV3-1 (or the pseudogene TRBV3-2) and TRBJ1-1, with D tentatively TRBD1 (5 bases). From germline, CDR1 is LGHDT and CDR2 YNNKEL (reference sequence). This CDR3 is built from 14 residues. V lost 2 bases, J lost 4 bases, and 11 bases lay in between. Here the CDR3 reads CASSQSRVSTEAFF. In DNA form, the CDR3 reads TGTGCCAGCAGCCAAAGCAGGGTCAGCACTGAAGCTTTCTTT.

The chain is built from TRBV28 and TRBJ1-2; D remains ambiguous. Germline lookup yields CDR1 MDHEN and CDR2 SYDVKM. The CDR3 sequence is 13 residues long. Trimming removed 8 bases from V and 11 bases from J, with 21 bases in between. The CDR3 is CASVLRSELGYTF. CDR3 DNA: TGTGCCAGCGTCTTGCGGTCGGAGCTTGGGTACACCTTC.

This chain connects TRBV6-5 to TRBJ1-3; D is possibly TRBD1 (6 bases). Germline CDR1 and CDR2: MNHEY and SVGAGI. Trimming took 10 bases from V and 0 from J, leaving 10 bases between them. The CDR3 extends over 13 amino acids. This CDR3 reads CATTGTSGNTIYF. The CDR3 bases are TGTGCCACCACAGGGACCTCTGGAAACACCATATATTTT.

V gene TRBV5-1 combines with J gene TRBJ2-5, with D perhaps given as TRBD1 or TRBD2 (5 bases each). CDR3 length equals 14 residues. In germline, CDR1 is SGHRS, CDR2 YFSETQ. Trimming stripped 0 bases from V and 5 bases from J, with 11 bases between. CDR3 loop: CASSLGREWETQYF. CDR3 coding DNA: TGCGCCAGCAGCTTGGGCAGGGAGTGGGAGACCCAGTACTTC.

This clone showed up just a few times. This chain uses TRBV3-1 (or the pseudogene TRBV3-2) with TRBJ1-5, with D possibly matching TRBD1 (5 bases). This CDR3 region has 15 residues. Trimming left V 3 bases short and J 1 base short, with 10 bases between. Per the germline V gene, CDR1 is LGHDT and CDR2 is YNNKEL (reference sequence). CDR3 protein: CASSQNGGSNQPQHF. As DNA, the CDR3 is TGTGCCAGCAGCCAGAACGGGGGAAGCAATCAGCCCCAGCATTTT.

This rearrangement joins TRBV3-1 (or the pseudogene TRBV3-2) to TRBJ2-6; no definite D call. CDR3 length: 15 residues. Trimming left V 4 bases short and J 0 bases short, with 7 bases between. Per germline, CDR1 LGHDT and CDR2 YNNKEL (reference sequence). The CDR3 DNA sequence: TGTGCCAGCAGCCCGGCTGGCTCTGGGGCCAACGTCCTGACTTTC. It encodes CASSPAGSGANVLTF.

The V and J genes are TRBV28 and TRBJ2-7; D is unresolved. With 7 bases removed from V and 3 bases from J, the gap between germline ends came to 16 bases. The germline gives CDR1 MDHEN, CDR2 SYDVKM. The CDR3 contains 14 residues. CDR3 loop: CASTDQLGRYEQYF. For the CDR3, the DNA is TGTGCCAGCACCGATCAGTTGGGCCGCTACGAGCAGTACTTC.

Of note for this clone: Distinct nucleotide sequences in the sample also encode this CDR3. CDR3 DNA: TGTGCCAGCAGCTTCGGGGAAGGGACCCAGTACTTC. Protein sequence: CASSFGEGTQYF. The rearrangement links TRBV7-9 to TRBJ2-5, with D perhaps matching TRBD2 (5 bases). This CDR3 spans 12 amino acids. The germline V gene encodes CDR1 SEHNR and CDR2 FQNEAQ (reference sequence). The V end was cut by 3 bases, the J end by 7 bases, with 9 bases between.

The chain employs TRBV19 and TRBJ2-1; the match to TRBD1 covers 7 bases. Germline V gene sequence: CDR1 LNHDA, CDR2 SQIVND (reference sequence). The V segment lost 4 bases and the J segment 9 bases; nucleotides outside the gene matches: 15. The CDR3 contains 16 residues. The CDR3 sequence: CASSTFKDRVGGEQFF. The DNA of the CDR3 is TGTGCCAGTAGTACCTTCAAAGACAGGGTTGGGGGTGAGCAGTTCTTC.

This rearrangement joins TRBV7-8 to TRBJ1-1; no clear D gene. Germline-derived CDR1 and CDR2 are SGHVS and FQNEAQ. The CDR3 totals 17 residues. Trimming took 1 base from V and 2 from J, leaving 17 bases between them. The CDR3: CASSLGGSGFSNTEAFF. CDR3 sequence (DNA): TGTGCCAGCAGCTTAGGGGGATCGGGGTTCTCAAACACTGAAGCTTTCTTT.

CDR3: CASSEASRYYGYTF. In DNA, the CDR3 is TGTGCCAGCAGTGAAGCGTCCAGGTACTATGGCTACACCTTC. This sequence joins TRBV6-1 and TRBJ1-2; D gene unclear. The V end was cut by 0 bases, the J end by 3 bases, with 8 bases between. The germline V gene encodes CDR1 MNHNS and CDR2 SASEGT. There are 14 residues in the CDR3.

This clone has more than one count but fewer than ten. The CDR3 DNA reads as TGTGCCAGTAGTATAGAGTGGACAGGGACCTACGAGCAGTACTTC. This codes for CASSIEWTGTYEQYF. The chain carries TRBV19 and TRBJ2-7; TRBD1 matches at 8 bases. From germline, CDR1 is LNHDA and CDR2 SQIVND (reference sequence). Trimming removed 0 bases from V and 2 bases from J; junction bases left unmatched: 3. There are 15 residues in the CDR3.

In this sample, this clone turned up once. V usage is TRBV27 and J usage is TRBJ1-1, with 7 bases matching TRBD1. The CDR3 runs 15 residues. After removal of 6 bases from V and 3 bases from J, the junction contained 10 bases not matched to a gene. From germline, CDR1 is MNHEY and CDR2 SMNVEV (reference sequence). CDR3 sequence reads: CASRPSTGWDTEAFF. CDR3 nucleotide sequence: TGTGCCAGCAGACCATCGACAGGGTGGGACACTGAAGCTTTCTTT.

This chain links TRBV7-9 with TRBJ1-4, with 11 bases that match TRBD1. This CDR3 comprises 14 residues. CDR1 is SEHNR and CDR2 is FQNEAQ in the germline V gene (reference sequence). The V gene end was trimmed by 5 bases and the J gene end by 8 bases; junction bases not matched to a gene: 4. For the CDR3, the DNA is TGTGCCAGCAGCCTGGGGACAGGGGGGGAAAAACTGTTTTTT. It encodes CASSLGTGGEKLFF.

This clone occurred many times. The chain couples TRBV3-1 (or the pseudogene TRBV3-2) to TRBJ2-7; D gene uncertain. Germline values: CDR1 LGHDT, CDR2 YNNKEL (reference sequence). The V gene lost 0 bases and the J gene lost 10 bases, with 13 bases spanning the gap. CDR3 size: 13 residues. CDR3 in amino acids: CASSQDRLGNQYF. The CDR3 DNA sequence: TGTGCCAGCAGCCAAGATCGCCTGGGAAACCAGTACTTC.

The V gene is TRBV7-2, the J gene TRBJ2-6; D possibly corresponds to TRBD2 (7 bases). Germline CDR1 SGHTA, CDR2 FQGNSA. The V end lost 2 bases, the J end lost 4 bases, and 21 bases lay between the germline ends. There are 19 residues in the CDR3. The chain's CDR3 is CASSLWAGASFSGANVLTF. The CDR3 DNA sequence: TGTGCCAGCAGCTTATGGGCGGGGGCCAGTTTCTCCGGGGCCAACGTCCTGACTTTC. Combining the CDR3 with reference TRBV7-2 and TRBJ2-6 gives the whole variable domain GAGVSQSPSNKVTEKGKDVELRCDPISGHTALYWYRQSLGQGLEFLIYFQGNSAPDKSGLPSDRFSAERTGGSVSTLTIQRTQQEDSAVYLCASSLWAGASFSGANVLTFGAGSRLTVL.

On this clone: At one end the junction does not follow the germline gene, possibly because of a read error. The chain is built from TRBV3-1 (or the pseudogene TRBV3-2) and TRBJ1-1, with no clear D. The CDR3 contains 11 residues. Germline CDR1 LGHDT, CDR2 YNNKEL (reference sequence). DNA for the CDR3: TGTGCCAGCAGCCAAAATGGAGGGCCAACCTTT. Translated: CASSQNGGPTF.

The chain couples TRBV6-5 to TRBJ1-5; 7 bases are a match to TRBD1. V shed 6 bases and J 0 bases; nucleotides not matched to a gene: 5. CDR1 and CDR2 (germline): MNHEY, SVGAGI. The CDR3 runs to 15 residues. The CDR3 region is CASRWDRHSNQPQHF. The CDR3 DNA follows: TGTGCCAGCAGATGGGACAGACATAGCAATCAGCCCCAGCATTTT.

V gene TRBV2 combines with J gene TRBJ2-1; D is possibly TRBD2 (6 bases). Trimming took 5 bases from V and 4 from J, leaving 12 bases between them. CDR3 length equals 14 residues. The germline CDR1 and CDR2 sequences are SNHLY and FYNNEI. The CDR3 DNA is TGTGCCAGCAGTAGGGAGGCAGGGTACAATGAGCAGTTCTTC. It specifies CASSREAGYNEQFF.

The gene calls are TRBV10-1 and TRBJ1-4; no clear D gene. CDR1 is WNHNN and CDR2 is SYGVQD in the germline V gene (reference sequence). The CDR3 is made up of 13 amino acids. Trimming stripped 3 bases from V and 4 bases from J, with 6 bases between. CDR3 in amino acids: CASSDGVNEKLFF. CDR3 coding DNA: TGCGCCAGCAGTGACGGGGTTAATGAAAAACTGTTTTTT.

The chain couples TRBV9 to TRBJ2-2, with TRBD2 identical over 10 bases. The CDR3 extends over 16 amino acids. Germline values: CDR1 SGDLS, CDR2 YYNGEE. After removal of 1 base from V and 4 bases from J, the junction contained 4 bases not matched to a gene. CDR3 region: CASSVWKRGGTGELFF. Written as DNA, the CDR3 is TGTGCCAGCAGCGTATGGAAGCGGGGGGGCACCGGGGAGCTGTTTTTT.

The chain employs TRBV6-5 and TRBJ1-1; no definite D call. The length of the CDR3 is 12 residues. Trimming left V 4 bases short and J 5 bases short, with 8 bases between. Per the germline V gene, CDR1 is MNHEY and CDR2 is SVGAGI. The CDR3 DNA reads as TGTGCCAGCAGTTCCTCGGAAACTGAAGCTTTCTTT. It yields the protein CASSSSETEAFF.

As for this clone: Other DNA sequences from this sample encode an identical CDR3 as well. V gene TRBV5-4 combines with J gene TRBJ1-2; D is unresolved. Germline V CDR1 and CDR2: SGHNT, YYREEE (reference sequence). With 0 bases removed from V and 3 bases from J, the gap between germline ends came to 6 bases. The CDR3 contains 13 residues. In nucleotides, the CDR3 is TGTGCCAGCAGCTTGGGCCTAGACTATGGCTACACCTTC. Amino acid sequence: CASSLGLDYGYTF.

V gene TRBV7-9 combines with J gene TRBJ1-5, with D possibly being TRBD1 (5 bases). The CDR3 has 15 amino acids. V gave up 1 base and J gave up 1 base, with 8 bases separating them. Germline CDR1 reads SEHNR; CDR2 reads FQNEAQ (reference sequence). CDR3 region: CASSLGGRSNQPQHF. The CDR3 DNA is TGTGCCAGCAGCTTAGGGGGACGCAGCAATCAGCCCCAGCATTTT.